This T cell receptor beta chain was retrieved from a study of T cells in Graves' hyperthyroidism and ophthalmopathy. Germline trimming cut 2 bases from V and 5 bases from J; bases unmatched to any gene: 2. The CDR3 loop spans 13 amino acids. Many counts were recorded for this clonotype. Amplified regions were TCR beta CDR3 sequences from RNA transcripts. The HTBI primer set served for first-round RT-PCR of the TCR CDR3. TCRdb re-called the multiplex PCR reads through MiXCR, storing one row per CDR3 protein. The sample contains 480,000 or so distinct CDR3 sequences, approximately 14% of which appear only once.

Sequencing used blood. V usage is TRBV12-3 or TRBV12-4 and J usage is TRBJ2-7; TRBD2 aligns across 8 bases. The TCR originated in a woman aged 18-29 years with Graves' hyperthyroidism. CDR3 in DNA: TGTGCCAGCAGTTTACGGGGACTAGACGAGCAGTACTTC. This gives the protein CASSLRGLDEQYF.